This record looks at one T cell receptor (beta chain) sequence and its context. What it binds is not known. The sample originates from a study of blood T cells in healthy people across ages. For the study at large: When template switching was applied, about one barcoded beta molecule was captured per two T cells. Study-wide findings and caveats: While age rose, TCR beta diversity per million T cells dropped in a roughly linear way.

The CDR3 length is 14 residues. The germline gives CDR1 MNHEY, CDR2 SVGEGT. Primed by a sample-barcoded 5' primer and a J-beta primer mix, a second PCR proceeded for 7 to 11 cycles. TCRdb independently ran MiXCR on the 5' RACE reads; one entry per CDR3 protein. The table has 550,000 to 700,000 distinct CDR3 sequences, roughly a quarter seen once. Samples each had at least 6 micrograms of total RNA extracted. This clonotype originated in a woman in her seventies in good health. V is TRBV6-2 or TRBV6-3 and J is TRBJ2-5; the D gene is possibly TRBD2 (5 bases). The J call could be wrong; TRBJ2-7 is a better fit for the DNA end. Sequenced sample: blood. The CDR3 nucleotides read TGTGCCAGCAGTTACGGAGGCACCCCCTACGAGCAGTACTTC. Translation gives CASSYGGTPYEQYF.